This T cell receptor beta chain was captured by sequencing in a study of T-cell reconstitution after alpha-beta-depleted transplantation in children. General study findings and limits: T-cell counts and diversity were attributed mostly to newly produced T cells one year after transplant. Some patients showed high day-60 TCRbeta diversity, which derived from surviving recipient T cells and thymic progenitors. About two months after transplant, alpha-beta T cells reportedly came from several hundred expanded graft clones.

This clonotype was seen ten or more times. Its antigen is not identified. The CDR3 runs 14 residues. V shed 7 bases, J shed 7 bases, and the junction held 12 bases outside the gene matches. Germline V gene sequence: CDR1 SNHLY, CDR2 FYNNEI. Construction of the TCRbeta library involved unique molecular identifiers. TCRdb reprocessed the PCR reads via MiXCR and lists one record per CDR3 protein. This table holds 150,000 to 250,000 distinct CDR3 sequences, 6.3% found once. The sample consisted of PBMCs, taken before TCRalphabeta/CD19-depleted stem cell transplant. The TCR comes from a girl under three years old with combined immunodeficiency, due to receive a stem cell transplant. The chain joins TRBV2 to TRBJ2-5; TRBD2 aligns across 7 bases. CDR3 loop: CASNTASGLGTQYF. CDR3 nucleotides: TGTGCCAGCAATACGGCTAGCGGACTTGGGACCCAGTACTTC. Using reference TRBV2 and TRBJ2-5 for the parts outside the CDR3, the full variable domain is EPEVTQTPSHQVTQMGQEVILRCVPISNHLYFYWYRQILGQKVEFLVSFYNNEISEKSEIFDDQFSVERPDGSNFTLKIRSTKLEDSAMYFCASNTASGLGTQYFGPGTRLLVL.